Here is one T cell receptor (beta chain) with its context. The specificity of this receptor is unknown. The input lacks base qualities; no much larger clone sits a single base away. This record comes from a study of graft-versus-host responses after intestinal transplantation (dated by TCRdb to 2020 to 2023). Regarding the study in general: Multivisceral, liver-intestinal, or isolated intestinal transplants were received by the recipients. Anti-thymocyte globulin induction was given to all recipients, followed by maintenance tacrolimus and steroids for around three years. Samples from three later patients were sequenced in-house on an Illumina MiSeq with MiXCR processing rather than by the commercial service. Donor T cell macrochimerism was defined as a peak of at least 4% donor T cells among recipient peripheral blood mononuclear cells. Of the 20 to 25 intestinal transplant recipients enrolled in the cohort, one of whom was a retransplant, 3 patients without pretransplant specimens were excluded. To identify alloreactive clones, pre-transplant mixed lymphocyte reaction products were sequenced and compared with unstimulated pre-transplant donor and recipient T cells. After intestinal transplantation, graft-versus-host and host-versus-graft alloreactive T cell clones in the graft, circulation and bone marrow were tracked using bulk TCR-beta CDR3 sequencing. Broader findings and caveats from the paper: Conclusions were limited by the relatively low number and heterogeneity of intestinal transplant patients. High GvH to HvG T cell clonal ratios were observed in the allografts of patients with donor T cell macrochimerism. Peak levels of circulating GvH clones were associated with declines in HvG clones early after transplant. GvH clones turned up in recipient bone marrow, with some appearing earlier in ileal mucosa or blood, a pattern consistent with an intestinal mucosal origin.

The CDR3 has 13 amino acids, counting the end cysteine and phenylalanine. Kept here is only the CDR3 DNA, which spans 39 bases and is read in frame from base 1. Per the germline V gene, SGDLS is the CDR1 and YYNGEE is the CDR2. V sheds 4 bases and J sheds 3 bases, leaving 9 bases between their ends. Blood samples were collected up to 4 times in the first month after transplant and then at least monthly when available. The library was built by means of the immunoSEQ multiplex PCR assay. For most patients, genomic DNA was subjected to high-throughput TCR-beta CDR3 sequencing by Adaptive Biotechnologies. The paper's processing steps were these. Adaptive's ImmunoSEQ software supplied the TCR sequencing data for 18 patients, while MiXCR and VDJtools were used to process three other patients. CDR3 nucleotide sequences shared by donor and recipient were removed because the origin of these sequences could not be assigned. Alloreactive clones required at least 2-fold expansion over unstimulated cells and minimum CFSE-low frequency of 0.002% (template counts) or 0.001% (read counts). Clones detected in sequenced pre-transplant spleen, lymph node, or MLR CFSE-low populations of the donor or recipient were defined as mappable. The cumulative frequency of alloreactive clones was calculated as a percentage of all sequences, weighted by copy number. TCRdb limited this immuneACCESS table to in-frame rearrangements with V and J called. A share of clones is missing; checked studies link under half to unresolved V genes, and the rest is unexplained. For V, J and clone size, that table is used; D and trimming come from the DNA. The table for this sample lists some 45,000 clones; around 96% of them were counted only once. Together, the top ten hold roughly 1.5% of the sample.

The TCR comes from a human patient who received an intestinal transplant, so some T cells may come from the graft donor. The V and J segments used are TRBV9 and TRBJ2-3; no D segment can be confidently identified. The source was PBMCs, collected more than 310 days after intestinal transplant. The CDR3: CASSLVRTDTQYF. In nucleotides, the sequence is TGTGCCAGCAGCTTAGTCAGGACAGATACGCAGTATTTT. The full variable domain, with segments outside the CDR3 supplied by the reference TRBV9 and TRBJ2-3 proteins, appears as DSGVTQTPKHLITATGQRVTLRCSPRSGDLSVYWYQQSLDQGLQFLIQYYNGEERAKGNILERFSAQQFPDLHSELNLSSLELGDSALYFCASSLVRTDTQYFGPGTRLTVL.